This TCR beta chain was recorded in a study of regulatory T cells in long-lasting Graves disease. Time point in this sample: persistent/refractory GD, antithyroid drugs over 5 years with positive TRAb. Isolated PBMC RNA provided the starting material for the TCR library. Trimming took off 7 bases at V and 0 bases at J, with 11 bases between the two ends. This CDR3 is built from 14 residues. Per germline, CDR1 LNHDA and CDR2 SQIVND (reference sequence). HTBI primers from iRepertoire and Arm-PCR of CDR3 regions yielded the TCR beta libraries. TCRdb independently ran MiXCR on the multiplex PCR reads; one entry per CDR3 protein. The table has 350,000 to 450,000 distinct CDR3 sequences, approximately 25% seen once.

This chain uses TRBV19 with TRBJ2-3, with a weak D call TRBD1 (5 bases). This receptor was taken from a woman aged 40 to 50 with Graves disease. The sequencing here drew on peripheral blood mononuclear cells (PBMCs), taken when the disease was refractory, from a patient treated with antithyroid drugs. The CDR3 region is CASTKGASTDTQYF. Written as DNA, the CDR3 is TGTGCCAGTACCAAAGGGGCTAGCACAGATACGCAGTATTTT.